The 19 T cell receptor beta chains below come from one sample, sequenced in a study of cytomegalovirus exposure and HLA in healthy donors. Researchers ran the PCR with 60 Vbeta and 13 Jbeta primers. The assay was immunoSEQ multiplex PCR, and TCRdb's table has in-frame clones only and misses some. Of under 100,000 clones listed, 65% to 80% are singletons. The source material was PBMCs. These receptors were obtained from a human donor in good health.

The V call is TRBV6-5, the J call TRBJ2-1, with D uncertain. Trimming shortened V by 7 bases and J by 0 bases, and 13 bases separated the two germline ends. The CDR3 length is 15 residues. Germline V CDR1 and CDR2: MNHEY, SVGAGI. DNA of the CDR3: TGTGCCAGCACCCCCAGATCCAGCTCCTACAATGAGCAGTTCTTC. It encodes CASTPRSSSYNEQFF.

This chain links TRBV7-8 with TRBJ1-1; the D gene is possibly TRBD1 (5 bases). V lost 5 bases and J lost 5, with 15 bases in between. This CDR3 is built from 14 residues. CDR1 SGHVS and CDR2 FQNEAQ come from the germline V gene. CDR3 sequence (DNA): TGTGCCAGCAGCCCCCGGGGGGAGGATACTGAAGCTTTCTTT. Its protein is CASSPRGEDTEAFF.

V and J are TRBV6-1 and TRBJ2-7, with TRBD2 identical over 7 bases. The CDR3 extends over 14 amino acids. V lost 4 bases and J lost 0; bases outside the gene matches: 3. The V gene's germline CDR1 is MNHNS and CDR2 SASEGT. CDR3: CASSGGGSSYEQYF. CDR3 nucleotides: TGTGCCAGCAGTGGGGGGGGTAGCTCCTACGAGCAGTACTTC.

V gene TRBV27 combines with J gene TRBJ1-1, with D unresolved. The ends were cut back, 3 bases at V and 0 bases at J, with 11 bases in the middle. The V gene's germline CDR1 is MNHEY and CDR2 SMNVEV (reference sequence). This CDR3 comprises 15 residues. CDR3 region: CASSFRTGMNTEAFF. The DNA for the CDR3 is TGTGCCAGCAGTTTTCGGACGGGGATGAACACTGAAGCTTTCTTT.

The rearrangement links TRBV5-6 to TRBJ1-1; D is perhaps TRBD1 (5 bases). The CDR3 is 15 amino acids. V dropped 1 base and J dropped 1 base, with 11 bases sitting between them. The germline V gene has CDR1 SGHDT and CDR2 YYEEEE. The CDR3 region has the DNA TGTGCCAGCAGCTTGCTAAGGGGTTCGAACACTGAAGCTTTCTTT. Translating it yields CASSLLRGSNTEAFF. Based on the CDR3 plus reference TRBV5-6 and TRBJ1-1, the full variable domain is DAGVTQSPTHLIKTRGQQVTLRCSPKSGHDTVSWYQQALGQGPQFIFQYYEEEERQRGNFPDRFSGHQFPNYSSELNVNALLLGDSALYLCASSLLRGSNTEAFFGQGTRLTVV.

The rearrangement joins TRBV10-1 to TRBJ1-2, with D hard to call. Germline CDR1 reads WNHNN; CDR2 reads SYGVQD (reference sequence). The CDR3 extends over 13 amino acids. Trimming cost V 4 bases and J 3 bases, with 9 bases left between them. The CDR3 DNA reads TGCGCCAGCAGTGGGTCGAGGTACTATGGCTACACCTTC. It specifies CASSGSRYYGYTF.

The chain couples TRBV6-5 to TRBJ1-2, with 9 bases matching TRBD1. This CDR3 spans 15 amino acids. CDR1 MNHEY and CDR2 SVGAGI come from the germline V gene. V lost 6 bases and J lost 5; bases outside the gene matches: 10. Here the CDR3 reads CASRGLQGAVYGYTF. In nucleotides, the CDR3 is TGTGCCAGCAGGGGGTTACAGGGGGCCGTTTATGGCTACACCTTC.

Only one count was recorded for this clone. The chain employs TRBV5-5 and TRBJ2-5, with a possible D match to TRBD1 (6 bases). Germline lookup yields CDR1 SGHKS and CDR2 YYEKEE (reference sequence). V was cut by 4 bases and J by 0 bases, with 13 bases left in between. The CDR3 totals 15 residues. CDR3 sequence (DNA): TGTGCCAGCAGCCTCGGAGGACAGCACCAAGAGACCCAGTACTTC. Amino acids: CASSLGGQHQETQYF. Variable domain in full (rest from reference TRBV5-5 and TRBJ2-5): DAGVTQSPTHLIKTRGQQVTLRCSPISGHKSVSWYQQVLGQGPQFIFQYYEKEERGRGNFPDRFSARQFPNYSSELNVNALLLGDSALYLCASSLGGQHQETQYFGPGTRLLVL.

This clone was seen a handful of times. The chain carries TRBV7-7 and TRBJ2-1; 10 bases map to TRBD2. CDR1 and CDR2 from the germline V gene are SSHAT and FNYEAQ (reference sequence). V was pared by 2 bases and J by 8 bases, with 9 bases of the junction left unmatched. This CDR3 spans 16 amino acids. In DNA, the CDR3 is TGTGCCAGCAGCTTAAATAGAGCGGGGGGGCAAGATGAGCAGTTCTTC. Encoded protein: CASSLNRAGGQDEQFF.

This clone appeared a few times. V gene TRBV7-6 combines with J gene TRBJ1-1, with 8 positions matching TRBD1. Trimming removed 3 bases from V and 1 base from J; junction bases left unmatched: 7. Germline V gives CDR1 SGHVS, CDR2 FNYEAQ. The CDR3 covers 16 residues. The DNA of the CDR3 is TGTGCCAGCAGCTTTCCCGGAGGGACAGGGAACACTGAAGCTTTCTTT. Residues: CASSFPGGTGNTEAFF.

The chain combines TRBV10-2 with TRBJ1-2; a weak D match, TRBD1 (5 bases). CDR1 is WSHSY, CDR2 SAAADI, per germline. Deletions cut 3 bases from V and 6 bases from J, with 14 bases between. There are 14 residues in the CDR3. This CDR3 reads CASSERAGYDGYTF. As DNA, the CDR3 is TGCGCCAGCAGTGAAAGGGCAGGGTATGATGGCTACACCTTC.

This chain links TRBV5-4 with TRBJ2-5; 9 nucleotides agree with TRBD2. This CDR3 comprises 14 residues. V shed 3 bases, J shed 1 base, and the junction held 1 base outside the gene matches. Germline lookup yields CDR1 SGHNT and CDR2 YYREEE (reference sequence). The DNA of the CDR3 is TGTGCCAGCAGCTCGGGACTAGCCCAAGAGACCCAGTACTTC. This encodes CASSSGLAQETQYF.

This clone was seen only a few times. This chain joins TRBV5-1 and TRBJ2-1; D is unresolved. The CDR3 is made up of 15 amino acids. Trimming left V 0 bases short and J 4 bases short, with 11 bases between. The germline CDR1 and CDR2 sequences are SGHRS and YFSETQ. CDR3 in amino acids: CASSLGPGSYNEQFF. CDR3 nucleotide sequence: TGCGCCAGCAGCTTGGGGCCCGGGTCGTACAATGAGCAGTTCTTC.

This clone was counted only a few times. The chain recombines TRBV19 with TRBJ1-1, with D possibly being TRBD1 (5 bases). CDR3 size: 12 residues. V was pared by 7 bases and J by 7 bases, with 13 bases between. CDR1 and CDR2 (germline): LNHDA, SQIVND (reference sequence). The CDR3 is CASILGHGEAFF. CDR3 DNA: TGTGCCAGTATTCTTGGACACGGTGAAGCTTTCTTT.

The V call is TRBV6-5, the J call TRBJ1-4, with 12 bases aligning to TRBD1. The length of the CDR3 is 14 residues. V trimming: 6 bases; J trimming: 7 bases; junction bases outside the gene matches: 3. Looked up from germline, CDR1 is MNHEY and CDR2 is SVGAGI. The CDR3 is CASSRDRGLEKLFF. The CDR3 nucleotides read TGTGCCAGCAGCCGGGACAGGGGGCTTGAAAAACTGTTTTTT.

The rearrangement links TRBV19 to TRBJ1-6; 7 bases line up with TRBD1. With V trimmed by 6 bases and J by 10 bases, 6 bases remained unmatched. The CDR3 totals 13 residues. Germline CDR1 is LNHDA and CDR2 is SQIVND (reference sequence). As DNA, the CDR3 is TGTGCCAGTAGCTCGACAGGGTCCTCACCCCTCCACTTT. It codes for CASSSTGSSPLHF.

The chain employs TRBV5-6 and TRBJ1-6, with 11 bases matching TRBD1. Germline V gene lookup returns CDR1 SGHDT and CDR2 YYEEEE. The length of the CDR3 is 14 residues. The junction had 4 bases not matched to a gene; V was cut back by 4 bases and J by 10 bases. The CDR3 loop is CASSLGQGVSPLHF. CDR3 in DNA: TGTGCCAGCAGCCTGGGACAGGGGGTGTCACCCCTCCACTTT.

This chain joins TRBV5-4 and TRBJ2-3, with D unclear. Germline CDR1 is SGHNT and CDR2 is YYREEE (reference sequence). The CDR3 length is 13 residues. The germline V and J ends were trimmed by 6 bases and 5 bases, with 13 bases remaining between them. CDR3 bases: TGTGCCAGCACCGGTAGCTATAAAGATACGCAGTATTTT. Amino acid sequence: CASTGSYKDTQYF.

The rearrangement links TRBV9 to TRBJ2-5, with 9 positions matching TRBD2. Germline V lookup: CDR1 SGDLS, CDR2 YYNGEE. Trimming removed 6 bases from V and 5 bases from J; junction bases left unmatched: 11. CDR3 length: 15 amino acids. CDR3 in DNA: TGTGCCAGCAAGCGGGGGGCGGGGGTGAGGGAGACCCAGTACTTC. Protein: CASKRGAGVRETQYF. The full variable domain, with the rest looked up from reference TRBV9 and TRBJ2-5, is DSGVTQTPKHLITATGQRVTLRCSPRSGDLSVYWYQQSLDQGLQFLIQYYNGEERAKGNILERFSAQQFPDLHSELNLSSLELGDSALYFCASKRGAGVRETQYFGPGTRLLVL.